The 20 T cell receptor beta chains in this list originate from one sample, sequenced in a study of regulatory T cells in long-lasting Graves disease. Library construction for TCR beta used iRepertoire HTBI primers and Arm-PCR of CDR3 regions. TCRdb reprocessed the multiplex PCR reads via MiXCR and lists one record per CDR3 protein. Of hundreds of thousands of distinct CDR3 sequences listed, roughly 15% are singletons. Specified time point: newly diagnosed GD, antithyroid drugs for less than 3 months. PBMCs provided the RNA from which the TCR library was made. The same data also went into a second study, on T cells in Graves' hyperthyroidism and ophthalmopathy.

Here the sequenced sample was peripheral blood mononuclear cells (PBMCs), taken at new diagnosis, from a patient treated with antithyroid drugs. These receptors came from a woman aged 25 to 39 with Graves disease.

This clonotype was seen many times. The CDR3 bases are TGTGCCAGCAGTGTAGAGGACCCGGGGGGATCACCCCTCCACTTT. This encodes CASSVEDPGGSPLHF. The V gene is TRBV2, the J gene TRBJ1-6, with a tentative D call TRBD1 (5 bases). This CDR3 region has 15 residues. Germline assignment: CDR1 SNHLY and CDR2 FYNNEI. V dropped 4 bases and J dropped 10 bases, with 17 bases sitting between them.

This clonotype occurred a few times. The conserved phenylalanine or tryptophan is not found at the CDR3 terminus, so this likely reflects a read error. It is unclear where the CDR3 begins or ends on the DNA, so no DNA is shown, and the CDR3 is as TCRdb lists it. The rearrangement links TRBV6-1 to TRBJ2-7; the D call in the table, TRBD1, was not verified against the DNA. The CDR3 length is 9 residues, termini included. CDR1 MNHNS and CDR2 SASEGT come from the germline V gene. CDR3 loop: CAGRDRVLN.

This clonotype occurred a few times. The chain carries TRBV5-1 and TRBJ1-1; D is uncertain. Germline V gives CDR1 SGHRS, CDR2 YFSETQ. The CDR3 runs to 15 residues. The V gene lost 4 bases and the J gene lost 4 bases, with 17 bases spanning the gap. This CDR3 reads CASSPRRVGSTEAFF. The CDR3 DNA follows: TGCGCCAGCAGCCCCAGGAGGGTGGGGAGCACTGAAGCTTTCTTT.

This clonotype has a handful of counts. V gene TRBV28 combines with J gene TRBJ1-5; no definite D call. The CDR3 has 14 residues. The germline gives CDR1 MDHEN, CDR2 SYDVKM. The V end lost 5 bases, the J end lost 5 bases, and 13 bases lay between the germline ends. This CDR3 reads CASSGRETYQPQHF. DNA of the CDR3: TGTGCCAGCAGTGGGCGGGAGACCTATCAGCCCCAGCATTTT.

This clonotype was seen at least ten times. The CDR3 region has the DNA TGTGCCAGCAGCCAAGGGCCTCCAGGGTTGAACACTGAAGCTTTCTTT. Its translation is CASSQGPPGLNTEAFF. This chain joins TRBV3-1 and TRBJ1-1; a weak D match, TRBD1 (5 bases). The CDR3 loop spans 16 amino acids. The V gene lost 1 base and the J gene lost 0 bases, with 12 bases spanning the gap. Germline-derived CDR1 and CDR2 are LGHDT and YNNKEL (reference sequence).

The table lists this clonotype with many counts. CDR3 nucleotides: TGTGCCAGCAGTTTTGGAGCGGGAGGTTTAGGGCAGTACTTC. Translated, it gives CASSFGAGGLGQYF. The chain joins TRBV12-3 or TRBV12-4 to TRBJ2-7, with 9 bases aligning to TRBD2. The length of the CDR3 is 14 residues. Trimming removed 3 bases from V and 9 bases from J; junction bases left unmatched: 9.

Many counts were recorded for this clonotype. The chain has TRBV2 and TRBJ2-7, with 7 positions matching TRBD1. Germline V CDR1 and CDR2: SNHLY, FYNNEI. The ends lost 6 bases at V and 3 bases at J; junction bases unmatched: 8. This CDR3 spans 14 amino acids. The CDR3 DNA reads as TGTGCCAGCAGGTACGGGACAGCCAACTACGAGCAGTACTTC. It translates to CASRYGTANYEQYF.

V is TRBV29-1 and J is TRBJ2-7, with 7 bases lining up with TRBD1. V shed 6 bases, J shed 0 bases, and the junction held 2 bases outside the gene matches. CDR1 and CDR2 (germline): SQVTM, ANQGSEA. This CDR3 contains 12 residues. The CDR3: CSVGTASYEQYF. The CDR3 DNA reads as TGCAGCGTCGGGACAGCCTCCTACGAGCAGTACTTC.

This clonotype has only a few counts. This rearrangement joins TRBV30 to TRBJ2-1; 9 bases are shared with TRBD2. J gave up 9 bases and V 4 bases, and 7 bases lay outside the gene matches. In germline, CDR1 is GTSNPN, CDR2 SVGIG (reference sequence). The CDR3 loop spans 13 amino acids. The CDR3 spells CAWNRAGGGEQFF. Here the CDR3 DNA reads TGTGCCTGGAATCGAGCGGGAGGTGGTGAGCAGTTCTTC.

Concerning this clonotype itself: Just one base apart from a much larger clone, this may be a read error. The CDR3 DNA is TGCACCAGCAGCGAGAAGGGACAGGGGAACACTGAAGCTTTCTTT. Translation: CTSSEKGQGNTEAFF. This chain links TRBV5-1 with TRBJ1-1, with TRBD1 matching over 9 bases. The CDR3 is 15 amino acids. Looked up from germline, CDR1 is SGHRS and CDR2 is YFSETQ.

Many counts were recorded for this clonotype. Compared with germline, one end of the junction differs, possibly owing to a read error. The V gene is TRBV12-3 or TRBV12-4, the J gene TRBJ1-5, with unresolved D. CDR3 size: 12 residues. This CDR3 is CASSSMGQPQHF. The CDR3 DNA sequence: TGTGCCAGCAGTTCTATGGGTCAGCCTCAGCATTTT.

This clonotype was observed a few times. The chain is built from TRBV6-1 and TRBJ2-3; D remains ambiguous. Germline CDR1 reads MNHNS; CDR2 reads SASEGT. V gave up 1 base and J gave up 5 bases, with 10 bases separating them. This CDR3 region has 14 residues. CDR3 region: CASSEGRPGDTQYF. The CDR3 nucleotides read TGTGCCAGCAGTGAAGGTCGCCCCGGAGATACGCAGTATTTT.

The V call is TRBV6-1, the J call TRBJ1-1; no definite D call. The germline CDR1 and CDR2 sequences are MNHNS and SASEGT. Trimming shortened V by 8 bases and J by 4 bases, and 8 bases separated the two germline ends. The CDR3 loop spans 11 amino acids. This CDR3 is CASSTATEAFF. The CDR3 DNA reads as TGTGCCAGCTCCACAGCCACTGAAGCTTTCTTT.

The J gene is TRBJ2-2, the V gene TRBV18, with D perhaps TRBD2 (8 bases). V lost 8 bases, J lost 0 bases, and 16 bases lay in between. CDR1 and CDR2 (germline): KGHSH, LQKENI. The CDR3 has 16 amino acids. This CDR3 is CASPSGGTANTGELFF. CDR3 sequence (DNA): TGTGCCAGCCCTTCGGGGGGGACAGCGAACACCGGGGAGCTGTTTTTT.

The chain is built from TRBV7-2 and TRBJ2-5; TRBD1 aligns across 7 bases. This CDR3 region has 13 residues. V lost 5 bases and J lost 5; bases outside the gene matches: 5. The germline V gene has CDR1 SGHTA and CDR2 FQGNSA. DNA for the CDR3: TGTGCCAGCAGCCGGGACAGATTTGAGACCCAGTACTTC. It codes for CASSRDRFETQYF.

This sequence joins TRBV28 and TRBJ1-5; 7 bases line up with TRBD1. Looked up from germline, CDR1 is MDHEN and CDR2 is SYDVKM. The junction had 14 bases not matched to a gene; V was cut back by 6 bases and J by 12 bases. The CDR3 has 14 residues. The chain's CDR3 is CASSTGTARLFQHF. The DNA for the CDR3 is TGTGCCAGCAGCACCGGGACAGCCAGATTGTTCCAGCATTTT.

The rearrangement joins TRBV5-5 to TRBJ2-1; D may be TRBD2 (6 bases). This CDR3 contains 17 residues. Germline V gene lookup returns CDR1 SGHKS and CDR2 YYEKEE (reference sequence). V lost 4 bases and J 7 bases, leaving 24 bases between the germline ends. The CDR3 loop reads CASSPSRLPGLGNEQFF. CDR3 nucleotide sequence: TGTGCCAGCAGCCCCTCGCGATTACCGGGACTCGGGAATGAGCAGTTCTTC.

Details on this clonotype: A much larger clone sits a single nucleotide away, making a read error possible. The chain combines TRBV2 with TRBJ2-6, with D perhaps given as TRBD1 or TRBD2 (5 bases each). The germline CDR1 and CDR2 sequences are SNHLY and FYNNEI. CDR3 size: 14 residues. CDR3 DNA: TGTGCCAGTAGGACGGACTCTGGGGCCGACGTCCTGACTTTC. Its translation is CASRTDSGADVLTF.

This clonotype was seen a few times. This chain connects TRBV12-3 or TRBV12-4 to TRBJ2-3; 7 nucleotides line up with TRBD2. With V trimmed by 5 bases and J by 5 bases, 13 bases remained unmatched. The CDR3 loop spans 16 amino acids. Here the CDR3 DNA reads TGTGCCAGCAGTGGGGAGGGCCCCGGTAAGGGAGATACGCAGTATTTT. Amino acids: CASSGEGPGKGDTQYF.

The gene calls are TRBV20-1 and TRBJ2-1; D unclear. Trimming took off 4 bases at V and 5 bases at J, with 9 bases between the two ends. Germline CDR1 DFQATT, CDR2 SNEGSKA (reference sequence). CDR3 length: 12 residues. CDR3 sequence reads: CSATRTNNEQFF. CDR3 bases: TGCAGTGCTACTCGAACTAACAATGAGCAGTTCTTC.